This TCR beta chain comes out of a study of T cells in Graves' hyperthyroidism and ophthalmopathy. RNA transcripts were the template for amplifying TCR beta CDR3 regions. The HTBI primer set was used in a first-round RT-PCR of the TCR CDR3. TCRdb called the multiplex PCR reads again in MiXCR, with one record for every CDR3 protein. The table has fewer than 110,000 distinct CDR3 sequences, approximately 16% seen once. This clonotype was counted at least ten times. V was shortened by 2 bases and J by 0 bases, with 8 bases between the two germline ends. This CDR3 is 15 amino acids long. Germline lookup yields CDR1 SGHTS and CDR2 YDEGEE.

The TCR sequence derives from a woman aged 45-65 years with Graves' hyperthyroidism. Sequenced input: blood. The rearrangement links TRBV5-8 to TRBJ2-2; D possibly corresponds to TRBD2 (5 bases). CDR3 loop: CASSLPGSNTGELFF. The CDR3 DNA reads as TGTGCCAGCAGCTTACCGGGATCGAACACCGGGGAGCTGTTTTTT.